These 5 T cell receptor beta chains came from one sample sequenced in a study of blood T cell repertoires in COVID-19. Repertoires were generated with immunoSEQ multiplex PCR, while TCRdb's copy carries only in-frame clones and drops some. Of about 190,000 clones in the sample, roughly 88% were seen once. What was sequenced was PBMCs or T cells enriched from blood (not recorded which). Receptors originate from a woman younger than 45 who had recovered from COVID-19.

V and J are TRBV28 and TRBJ2-3, with TRBD2 identical over 8 bases. This CDR3 has 16 residues. Germline V CDR1 and CDR2: MDHEN, SYDVKM. The trim removed 5 bases at V and 6 bases at J, leaving 13 bases unmatched. CDR3 DNA: TGTGCCAGCAGTCCACGCGGGAAGCGGGAGATGGATACGCAGTATTTT. Translated, it gives CASSPRGKREMDTQYF.

The chain links TRBV5-5 to TRBJ2-3; no clear D. The CDR3 has 15 amino acids. CDR1 SGHKS and CDR2 YYEKEE come from the germline V gene (reference sequence). Trimming removed 1 base at V and 3 bases at J, with 12 bases between. CDR3 nucleotide sequence: TGTGCCAGCAGCTTGTCCCTCCTACCTACAGATACGCAGTATTTT. This gives the protein CASSLSLLPTDTQYF.

The V call is TRBV12-5, the J call TRBJ1-1; D gene unclear. Looked up from germline, CDR1 is LGHNT and CDR2 is FRNRAP. V was shortened by 5 bases and J by 2 bases, with 27 bases between the two germline ends. CDR3 length: 19 residues. Here the CDR3 reads CASGLSRGGLIMGNTEAFF. The CDR3 DNA is TGTGCTAGTGGTCTCTCTCGTGGAGGGCTTATAATGGGAAACACTGAAGCTTTCTTT.

This chain links TRBV6-5 with TRBJ1-5, with D hard to call. Germline-derived CDR1 and CDR2 are MNHEY and SVGAGI. V gave up 3 bases and J gave up 2 bases, with 8 bases separating them. The CDR3 contains 14 residues. In nucleotides, the CDR3 is TGTGCCAGCAGTTATATGGCAGGCAATCAGCCCCAGCATTTT. It specifies CASSYMAGNQPQHF.

The chain couples TRBV27 to TRBJ2-7, with 8 bases identical to TRBD2. The CDR3 length is 16 residues. Germline V gene sequence: CDR1 MNHEY, CDR2 SMNVEV (reference sequence). J gave up 3 bases and V 5 bases, and 12 bases lay outside the gene matches. CDR3 in amino acids: CASSASGTRGLYEQYF. CDR3 nucleotide sequence: TGTGCCAGCAGTGCATCCGGGACTAGAGGGCTCTACGAGCAGTACTTC.